These 13 T cell receptor beta chains came from one sample sequenced in a study of siplizumab effects on memory and regulatory T cells. Profiled with immunoSEQ multiplex PCR; TCRdb holds only in-frame clones, not every one. The sample contains tens of thousands of clones, 80% to 95% of which appear only once. Sample: CD8+ T cells sorted from blood. All receptors come from a human donor in good health.

The chain has TRBV19 and TRBJ1-1, with TRBD1 matching over 8 bases. Trimming took 8 bases from V and 0 from J; bases not matched to a gene: 2. The CDR3 is 13 amino acids. Germline V gene data show CDR1 as LNHDA and CDR2 as SQIVND (reference sequence). CDR3 sequence reads: CASDRGLNTEAFF. The CDR3 DNA reads as TGTGCCAGTGACAGGGGTTTGAACACTGAAGCTTTCTTT.

The rearrangement joins TRBV4-1 to TRBJ1-2, with 8 bases matching TRBD1. The germline gives CDR1 MGHRA, CDR2 YSYEKL. The CDR3 runs 18 residues. Trimming at V came to 8 bases and at J to 0 bases, leaving 17 bases not matched to a gene. CDR3 region: CASHWGGGRGLPNYGYTF. CDR3 bases: TGCGCCAGCCACTGGGGAGGGGGCAGGGGGCTACCTAACTATGGCTACACCTTC.

This sequence joins TRBV9 and TRBJ1-1, with D hard to call. The CDR3 extends over 12 amino acids. Trimming cost V 4 bases and J 6 bases, with 10 bases left between them. Germline lookup yields CDR1 SGDLS and CDR2 YYNGEE. In DNA form, the CDR3 reads TGTGCCAGCAGCCCCACGACTGCTGAAGCTTTCTTT. This translates into CASSPTTAEAFF. The full variable domain, its missing parts supplied by reference TRBV9 and TRBJ1-1, is DSGVTQTPKHLITATGQRVTLRCSPRSGDLSVYWYQQSLDQGLQFLIQYYNGEERAKGNILERFSAQQFPDLHSELNLSSLELGDSALYFCASSPTTAEAFFGQGTRLTVV.

The chain couples TRBV7-9 to TRBJ2-7; no definite D call. V gave up 1 base and J gave up 2 bases, with 9 bases separating them. The CDR3 length is 14 residues. Germline-derived CDR1 and CDR2 are SEHNR and FQNEAQ (reference sequence). DNA for the CDR3: TGTGCCAGCAGCTTAGGAGAAAGAGCCTACGAGCAGTACTTC. Protein product: CASSLGERAYEQYF.

This rearrangement joins TRBV9 to TRBJ1-5; D is undetermined. This CDR3 is built from 13 residues. V dropped 3 bases and J dropped 2 bases, with 6 bases sitting between them. Looked up from germline, CDR1 is SGDLS and CDR2 is YYNGEE. Written as DNA, the CDR3 is TGTGCCAGCAGCGCCGGAGGCAATCAGCCCCAGCATTTT. Protein sequence: CASSAGGNQPQHF.

The J gene is TRBJ1-5, the V gene TRBV9, with 7 nucleotides matching TRBD1. Germline trimming cut 5 bases from V and 3 bases from J; bases unmatched to any gene: 8. Germline values: CDR1 SGDLS, CDR2 YYNGEE. This CDR3 comprises 15 residues. In nucleotides, the CDR3 is TGTGCCAGCAGAAACCGGGACAGTAACAATCAGCCCCAGCATTTT. It translates to CASRNRDSNNQPQHF.

V usage is TRBV6-6 and J usage is TRBJ2-3, with D unclear. The length of the CDR3 is 13 residues. Trimming removed 4 bases at V and 2 bases at J, with 7 bases between. Germline lookup yields CDR1 MNHNY and CDR2 SVGAGI (reference sequence). The chain's CDR3 is CASSSAHTDTQYF. The CDR3 nucleotides are TGTGCCAGCAGTTCGGCACACACAGATACGCAGTATTTT.

This clone occurred once. V and J are TRBV29-1 and TRBJ1-1, with D possibly being TRBD1 (6 bases). V was pared by 6 bases and J by 6 bases, with 11 bases between. This CDR3 has 11 amino acids. In germline, CDR1 is SQVTM, CDR2 ANQGSEA. The CDR3 DNA reads as TGCAGCGTGAAAGGGGGACCTGAAGCTTTCTTT. Translated: CSVKGGPEAFF. The whole variable domain, remainder taken from reference TRBV29-1 and TRBJ1-1, is SAVISQKPSRDICQRGTSLTIQCQVDSQVTMMFWYRQQPGQSLTLIATANQGSEATYESGFVIDKFPISRPNLTFSTLTVSNMSPEDSSIYLCSVKGGPEAFFGQGTRLTVV.

V gene TRBV4-2 combines with J gene TRBJ2-1, with unresolved D. V gave up 0 bases and J gave up 12 bases, with 6 bases separating them. This CDR3 comprises 11 residues. Germline V gene sequence: CDR1 LGHNA, CDR2 YNFKEQ. CDR3 region: CASSQDFRQFF. The CDR3, as DNA: TGTGCCAGCAGCCAAGATTTTCGGCAGTTCTTC.

This clone appeared once. The rearrangement links TRBV10-2 to TRBJ1-2; 7 nucleotides line up with TRBD1. CDR3 length: 14 residues. The germline V gene has CDR1 WSHSY and CDR2 SAAADI. V gave up 3 bases and J gave up 7 bases; unmatched junction bases: 8. For the CDR3, the DNA is TGCGCCAGCAGTGACCCAGACAGGGAGGTTGGCTACACCTTC. Translation: CASSDPDREVGYTF.

The chain couples TRBV7-9 to TRBJ1-4; a possible D gene is TRBD1 (5 bases). This CDR3 is 13 amino acids long. Trimming pared 8 bases from V and 5 bases from J, leaving 12 bases between. Germline loops: CDR1 SEHNR, CDR2 FQNEAQ (reference sequence). This chain's CDR3 is CASGEGTNEKLFF. CDR3 in DNA: TGTGCCAGCGGGGAGGGGACGAATGAAAAACTGTTTTTT.

The V gene is TRBV6-5, the J gene TRBJ1-1; the D is unclear. CDR1 and CDR2 from the germline V gene are MNHEY and SVGAGI. Between the trimmed V and J ends, which lost 2 bases and 0 bases, there was a span of 7 bases. The length of the CDR3 is 14 residues. In DNA form, the CDR3 reads TGTGCCAGCAGTTACCAGGCCATGAACACTGAAGCTTTCTTT. It translates to CASSYQAMNTEAFF.

This clone was observed a single time. The chain is built from TRBV6-1 and TRBJ2-1; 10 bases fit TRBD2. The junction had 6 bases not matched to a gene; V was cut back by 2 bases and J by 8 bases. There are 15 residues in the CDR3. Germline V lookup: CDR1 MNHNS, CDR2 SASEGT. CDR3 coding DNA: TGTGCCAGCAGTGAAACTAGCGGGATTTTCTATGAGCAGTTCTTC. Amino acids: CASSETSGIFYEQFF.